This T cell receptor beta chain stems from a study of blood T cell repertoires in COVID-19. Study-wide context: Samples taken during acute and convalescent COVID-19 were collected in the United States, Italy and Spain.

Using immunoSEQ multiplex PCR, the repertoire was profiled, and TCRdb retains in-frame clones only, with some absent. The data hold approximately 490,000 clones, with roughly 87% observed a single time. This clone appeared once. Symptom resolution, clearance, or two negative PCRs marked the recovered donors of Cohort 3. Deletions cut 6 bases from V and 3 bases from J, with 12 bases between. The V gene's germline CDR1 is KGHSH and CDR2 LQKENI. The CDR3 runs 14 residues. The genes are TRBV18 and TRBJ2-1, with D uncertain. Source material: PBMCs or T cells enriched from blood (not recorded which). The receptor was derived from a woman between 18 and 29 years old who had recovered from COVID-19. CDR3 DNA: TGTGCCAGCTCCTCGGGTGACGACTACAATGAGCAGTTCTTC. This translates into CASSSGDDYNEQFF.